These 28 T cell receptor beta chains were all obtained from the same sample, sequenced in a study of cytomegalovirus exposure and HLA in healthy donors (dated by TCRdb to the late 2010s). The receptor library was made with the immunoSEQ multiplex PCR assay. A mixture of 60 forward primers for TCR Vbeta segments and 13 reverse primers for TCR Jbeta segments was used in the multiplex PCR. TCRdb retrieved this table from immuneACCESS and kept in-frame rearrangements only. Not all clones are present; in checked studies, unresolved V genes account for under half, and no reason is known for the remainder. In all, the sample holds 100,000 to 150,000 clones, and under 80% of those were seen once. Of the sample, roughly an eighth is held by the ten largest clones. Material: PBMCs. These receptor sequences come from a woman aged 60 to 75 in good health and CMV-seropositive.

This chain connects TRBV7-2 to TRBJ1-2; 8 bases map to TRBD1. The germline CDR1 and CDR2 sequences are SGHTA and FQGNSA. There are 13 residues in the CDR3. J gave up 7 bases and V 4 bases, and 5 bases lay outside the gene matches. In nucleotides, the CDR3 is TGTGCCAGCAGCTCCTCGACAGGGGCTGGCTACACCTTC. It specifies CASSSSTGAGYTF.

The chain combines TRBV7-3 with TRBJ2-2, with 8 bases aligning to TRBD1. The V segment lost 5 bases and the J segment 7 bases; nucleotides outside the gene matches: 6. The CDR3 sequence is 14 residues long. Germline V lookup: CDR1 SGHTA, CDR2 FQGTGA. CDR3 sequence (DNA): TGTGCCAGCAGCCGGGACAGGACGAACGGGGAGCTGTTTTTT. As protein: CASSRDRTNGELFF. Looking up the rest from reference TRBV7-3 and TRBJ2-2 gives the full variable domain: GAGVSQTPSNKVTEKGKYVELRCDPISGHTALYWYRQSLGQGPEFLIYFQGTGAADDSGLPNDRFFAVRPEGSVSTLKIQRTERGDSAVYLCASSRDRTNGELFFGEGSRLTVL.

CDR3: CASSRTSGHQETQYF. CDR3 DNA: TGTGCCAGCAGCCGGACTAGCGGGCACCAAGAGACCCAGTACTTC. This sequence joins TRBV7-3 and TRBJ2-5, with 11 nucleotides matching TRBD2. Trimming at V came to 5 bases and at J to 0 bases, leaving 2 bases not matched to a gene. CDR3 size: 15 residues. CDR1 is SGHTA and CDR2 is FQGTGA in the germline V gene.

The chain joins TRBV14 to TRBJ2-5, with D perhaps matching TRBD1 (5 bases). Germline V lookup: CDR1 SGHDN, CDR2 FVKESK. Trimming took off 6 bases at V and 4 bases at J, with 15 bases between the two ends. The CDR3 contains 14 residues. For the CDR3, the DNA is TGTGCCAGCAGTCCTCATTTGGGGCGAGAGACCCAGTACTTC. As protein: CASSPHLGRETQYF.

This chain links TRBV7-2 with TRBJ1-2; weak D call: TRBD1 (5 bases). CDR3 length: 14 amino acids. Trimming removed 5 bases from V and 5 bases from J, with 15 bases in between. CDR1 is SGHTA, CDR2 FQGNSA, per germline. This CDR3 is CASSPSPGGYGYTF. The CDR3 DNA reads as TGTGCCAGCAGCCCCTCCCCGGGGGGTTATGGCTACACCTTC.

The genes are TRBV7-9 and TRBJ2-3; tentative D call: TRBD1 (6 bases). V was shortened by 5 bases and J by 4 bases, with 16 bases between the two germline ends. The CDR3 consists of 15 residues. Per germline, CDR1 SEHNR and CDR2 FQNEAQ (reference sequence). The CDR3 nucleotides read TGTGCCAGCAGCGTTTCTATTGCAGGGGCAGATACGCAGTATTTT. Encoded protein: CASSVSIAGADTQYF.

The sample holds a few counts of this clone. The chain joins TRBV7-2 to TRBJ1-5; possibly TRBD1 for D (6 bases). CDR1 SGHTA and CDR2 FQGNSA come from the germline V gene. The CDR3 spans 15 residues. V lost 1 base and J 3 bases, leaving 10 bases between the germline ends. The CDR3 DNA sequence: TGTGCCAGCAGCTTAGGTGGACAGCACAATCAGCCCCAGCATTTT. The encoded protein is CASSLGGQHNQPQHF. Full variable domain (missing parts from reference TRBV7-2 and TRBJ1-5): GAGVSQSPSNKVTEKGKDVELRCDPISGHTALYWYRQSLGQGLEFLIYFQGNSAPDKSGLPSDRFSAERTGGSVSTLTIQRTQQEDSAVYLCASSLGGQHNQPQHFGDGTRLSIL.

The chain employs TRBV4-3 and TRBJ2-3; the D is unclear. V was cut by 5 bases and J by 0 bases, with 18 bases left in between. The germline gives CDR1 LGHNA, CDR2 YSLEER. CDR3 length equals 17 residues. CDR3 DNA: TGCGCCAGCAGCTCCCTGATTAGCAGTTACAGCACAGATACGCAGTATTTT. This codes for CASSSLISSYSTDTQYF.

The chain is built from TRBV2 and TRBJ2-3; TRBD1 aligns across 9 bases. Per germline, CDR1 SNHLY and CDR2 FYNNEI. The CDR3 has 17 residues. V trimming: 6 bases; J trimming: 0 bases; junction bases outside the gene matches: 10. The CDR3 here is CASSLAYRGPSTDTQYF. For the CDR3, the DNA is TGTGCCAGCAGCCTCGCATACAGGGGGCCTAGCACAGATACGCAGTATTTT.

The CDR3 DNA sequence: TGTGCCAGCCTGGAGCGGGAGGGCCCCTCACTCACCGGGGAGCTGTTTTTT. Translated: CASLEREGPSLTGELFF. The chain links TRBV5-8 to TRBJ2-2; 10 bases agree with TRBD2. There are 17 residues in the CDR3. Germline CDR1 reads SGHTS; CDR2 reads YDEGEE. The trim removed 7 bases at V and 4 bases at J, leaving 13 bases unmatched.

This clone was counted once. This chain links TRBV7-3 with TRBJ2-5; D gene ambiguous. Trimming shortened V by 5 bases and J by 2 bases, and 15 bases separated the two germline ends. The germline V gene has CDR1 SGHTA and CDR2 FQGTGA. The CDR3 extends over 15 amino acids. CDR3 in DNA: TGTGCCAGCAGCCGGTCTGGTGGCGGACAAGAGACCCAGTACTTC. Protein: CASSRSGGGQETQYF.

The rearrangement joins TRBV2 to TRBJ2-7; the match to TRBD2 covers 8 bases. V lost 4 bases and J lost 7; bases outside the gene matches: 9. The V gene's germline CDR1 is SNHLY and CDR2 FYNNEI. The CDR3 consists of 14 residues. CDR3: CASSVREVTWEQYF. The CDR3 nucleotides are TGTGCCAGCAGTGTGCGGGAGGTAACTTGGGAGCAGTACTTC.

In the case of this clone: Its ends do not fully match the called genes, so a read error is possible. The chain couples TRBV10-2 to TRBJ2-6, with 11 bases fitting TRBD1. The germline CDR1 and CDR2 sequences are WSHSY and SAAADI. The CDR3 sequence is 14 residues long. This CDR3 is CASRTGTGGNVLTF. The CDR3 coding sequence is TGCGCCAGCAGGACCGGGACAGGGGGCAACGTCCTGACTTTC.

This chain connects TRBV19 to TRBJ1-2; D possibly corresponds to TRBD1 (5 bases). The CDR3 covers 17 residues. V was trimmed by 5 bases and J by 4 bases, leaving 23 bases between them. CDR1 and CDR2 (germline): LNHDA, SQIVND (reference sequence). In DNA form, the CDR3 reads TGTGCCAGTAGTTCGAGGCAGGGCGTACTTGGGGTCTATGGCTACACCTTC. It yields the protein CASSSRQGVLGVYGYTF.

This sequence joins TRBV9 and TRBJ2-6, with D possibly matching TRBD2 (5 bases). V dropped 0 bases and J dropped 0 bases, with 13 bases sitting between them. This CDR3 contains 18 residues. In germline, CDR1 is SGDLS, CDR2 YYNGEE. CDR3 nucleotide sequence: TGTGCCAGCAGCGTAGCGGGAAAACTCCGCTCTGGGGCCAACGTCCTGACTTTC. This translates into CASSVAGKLRSGANVLTF.

This clone was seen more than once but under ten times. The rearrangement uses TRBV10-2 and TRBJ1-1, with a possible D match to TRBD1 (6 bases). CDR3 length equals 13 residues. Per germline, CDR1 WSHSY and CDR2 SAAADI. Trimming removed 8 bases from V and 5 bases from J, with 15 bases in between. This chain's CDR3 is CASRNRDATEAFF. The CDR3 DNA is TGCGCCAGCCGGAACAGGGACGCGACTGAAGCTTTCTTT.

The rearrangement joins TRBV4-3 to TRBJ2-4; D is unresolved. Trimming removed 0 bases at V and 0 bases at J, with 6 bases between. From germline, CDR1 is LGHNA and CDR2 YSLEER. This CDR3 is 15 amino acids long. CDR3 nucleotide sequence: TGCGCCAGCAGCCAAGATCCGGGAGCCAAAAACATTCAGTACTTC. It codes for CASSQDPGAKNIQYF.

This clone was seen once. The chain is built from TRBV7-2 and TRBJ2-2; 13 bases map to TRBD2. The J segment lost 7 bases and the V segment lost 5 bases, leaving 13 bases of the junction unmatched. CDR1 SGHTA and CDR2 FQGNSA come from the germline V gene. This CDR3 region has 18 residues. The CDR3 DNA is TGTGCCAGCAGCCCAAATAAACTAGCGGGAGGGCCGAGCGGGGAGCTGTTTTTT. It codes for CASSPNKLAGGPSGELFF.

The chain combines TRBV2 with TRBJ2-7, with D hard to call. Trimming left V 3 bases short and J 3 bases short, with 15 bases between. The CDR3 runs 15 residues. Germline V gives CDR1 SNHLY, CDR2 FYNNEI. CDR3 amino acids: CASSEERLAHYEQYF. The CDR3 DNA is TGTGCCAGCAGTGAGGAGCGCCTCGCCCACTACGAGCAGTACTTC.

The rearrangement uses TRBV2 and TRBJ2-7; D not resolved. CDR3 length: 11 amino acids. Germline values: CDR1 SNHLY, CDR2 FYNNEI. V shed 6 bases and J shed 6 bases, with 9 bases lying between them. This chain's CDR3 is CASSALREQYF. Here the CDR3 DNA reads TGTGCCAGCAGCGCTTTGCGCGAGCAGTACTTC.

On this clone: In the same sample, other DNA sequences code for this CDR3. V is TRBV19 and J is TRBJ1-1, with a weak D call TRBD1 (6 bases). The V and J ends lost 6 bases and 11 bases respectively, with 19 bases between them. From germline, CDR1 is LNHDA and CDR2 SQIVND (reference sequence). The CDR3 contains 13 residues. DNA for the CDR3: TGTGCCAGTAGCGCGACTATGGCCCAGGGGGCTTTCTTT. Translated: CASSATMAQGAFF.

In this sample, this clone turned up once. V is TRBV11-2 and J is TRBJ2-3; TRBD1 might be the D (6 bases). CDR1 and CDR2 from the germline V gene are SGHAT and FQNNGV. The CDR3 extends over 15 amino acids. V lost 5 bases, J lost 3 bases, and 15 bases lay in between. CDR3 region: CASSPPGTLTDTQYF. CDR3 sequence (DNA): TGTGCCAGCAGCCCCCCTGGGACATTGACAGATACGCAGTATTTT.

There are a few counts of this clone. This chain links TRBV7-3 with TRBJ1-2; 8 positions match TRBD1. V lost 5 bases, J lost 3 bases, and 2 bases stayed unmatched. Germline CDR1 SGHTA, CDR2 FQGTGA. The CDR3 runs 13 residues. The CDR3, as DNA: TGTGCCAGCAGCCCGACAGGGGACTATGGCTACACCTTC. Translating it yields CASSPTGDYGYTF.

This chain joins TRBV4-2 and TRBJ1-2; maybe TRBD1 (6 bases). There are 17 residues in the CDR3. Germline-derived CDR1 and CDR2 are LGHNA and YNFKEQ. Trimming left V 0 bases short and J 4 bases short, with 18 bases between. The CDR3 spells CASSQEGEAGAVYGYTF. CDR3 sequence (DNA): TGTGCCAGCAGCCAAGAGGGGGAGGCGGGGGCAGTCTATGGCTACACCTTC.

The gene calls are TRBV10-3 and TRBJ2-5, with 9 bases lining up with TRBD1. The CDR3 totals 13 residues. Per the germline V gene, CDR1 is ENHRY and CDR2 is SYGVKD. V shed 10 bases and J 3 bases; nucleotides not matched to a gene: 6. The CDR3 region is CASRTGAEETQYF. CDR3 DNA: TGTGCCAGCCGGACAGGGGCCGAAGAGACCCAGTACTTC.

The chain links TRBV20-1 to TRBJ2-7; TRBD1 matches at 7 bases. The V gene end was trimmed by 3 bases and the J gene end by 6 bases; junction bases not matched to a gene: 2. Germline V gene lookup returns CDR1 DFQATT and CDR2 SNEGSKA (reference sequence). The CDR3 length is 11 residues. CDR3 sequence (DNA): TGCAGTGCTAGGACAGGGCGCGAGCAGTACTTC. As protein: CSARTGREQYF.

The chain couples TRBV18 to TRBJ2-5, with TRBD2 identical over 9 bases. Germline CDR1 reads KGHSH; CDR2 reads LQKENI. Unmatched junction bases numbered 17, after V lost 4 bases and J lost 2 bases. The CDR3 is made up of 19 amino acids. The CDR3 sequence is CASSRSPPGGAGGQETQYF. The CDR3 nucleotides read TGTGCCAGCTCACGATCCCCCCCGGGAGGAGCGGGAGGACAAGAGACCCAGTACTTC.

This clone has a single count. The V and J genes are TRBV27 and TRBJ2-7; the match to TRBD1 covers 8 bases. The CDR3 spans 15 residues. Germline V CDR1 and CDR2: MNHEY, SMNVEV (reference sequence). V was clipped by 1 base and J by 6 bases; unmatched bases: 8. Here the CDR3 reads CASSLFGQGPGEQYF. The CDR3 DNA reads TGTGCCAGCAGTTTATTTGGACAGGGTCCCGGCGAGCAGTACTTC.